The 25 T cell receptor beta chains given below trace back to one sample, sequenced in a study of Ad26.COV2.S vaccination and SARS-CoV-2 variants. The treatment here: about 20 received Ad26.COV2.S at low or high dose, single or two shots; roughly five received placebo; per-sample allocation not given. After the first vaccine or placebo injection, samples were drawn on day 63. Clones were read by immunoSEQ multiplex PCR, and TCRdb kept only the in-frame ones, dropping some. This sample carries 380,000 or so clones, 75% to 90% of them seen once, and the ten largest clones take roughly 5%. The specimen was peripheral blood, collected in a trial of Ad26.COV2.S vaccine versus placebo. The receptors derive from a person between 18 and 60 years old who received the Ad26.COV2.S COVID-19 vaccine or a placebo.

The chain has TRBV7-9 and TRBJ1-1; no definite D call. Germline V gene data show CDR1 as SEHNR and CDR2 as FQNEAQ (reference sequence). V was shortened by 0 bases and J by 4 bases, with 9 bases between the two germline ends. The CDR3 length is 14 residues. CDR3 loop: CASSLAVPGTEAFF. CDR3 DNA: TGTGCCAGCAGCTTAGCAGTCCCGGGCACTGAAGCTTTCTTT.

The V and J genes are TRBV28 and TRBJ1-2; 7 bases are a match to TRBD1. The CDR3 sequence is 15 residues long. The germline gives CDR1 MDHEN, CDR2 SYDVKM. Trimming cost V 2 bases and J 4 bases; bases outside gene matches: 7. The CDR3 sequence is CASSLKGAGSYGYTF. Here the CDR3 DNA reads TGTGCCAGCAGTTTAAAGGGGGCTGGATCCTATGGCTACACCTTC.

The V call is TRBV10-3, the J call TRBJ1-1; D might be TRBD1 (5 bases). Germline V lookup: CDR1 ENHRY, CDR2 SYGVKD. This CDR3 comprises 13 residues. V gave up 10 bases and J gave up 0 bases, with 12 bases separating them. The chain's CDR3 is CATTGSVNTEAFF. The CDR3 region has the DNA TGTGCCACTACAGGAAGCGTGAACACTGAAGCTTTCTTT.

V usage is TRBV18 and J usage is TRBJ1-3; tentative D call: TRBD1 (5 bases). This CDR3 has 18 amino acids. V was pared by 1 base and J by 0 bases, with 16 bases between. Looked up from germline, CDR1 is KGHSH and CDR2 is LQKENI. This CDR3 reads CASSPLDPTVPSGNTIYF. The CDR3 bases are TGTGCCAGCTCACCACTCGACCCGACAGTGCCCTCTGGAAACACCATATATTTT.

The genes are TRBV7-2 and TRBJ1-6; D unresolved. Germline assignment: CDR1 SGHTA and CDR2 FQGNSA. V shed 4 bases and J shed 0 bases, with 13 bases lying between them. The length of the CDR3 is 17 residues. The CDR3 DNA is TGTGCCAGCAGCTCTTACCCCATATTCTCCTATAATTCACCCCTCCACTTT. Translated: CASSSYPIFSYNSPLHF.

The CDR3 nucleotides are TGTGCCAGCAGCTCGGGACTAGCGGGAGTAATTTATGACAATGAGCAGTTCTTC. It specifies CASSSGLAGVIYDNEQFF. The genes are TRBV11-2 and TRBJ2-1, with TRBD2 identical over 14 bases. There are 18 residues in the CDR3. Trimming removed 4 bases from V and 5 bases from J; junction bases left unmatched: 10. The V gene's germline CDR1 is SGHAT and CDR2 FQNNGV. The variable domain in full, with the rest retrieved from reference TRBV11-2 and TRBJ2-1, is EAGVAQSPRYKIIEKRQSVAFWCNPISGHATLYWYQQILGQGPKLLIQFQNNGVVDDSQLPKDRFSAERLKGVDSTLKIQPAKLEDSAVYLCASSSGLAGVIYDNEQFFGPGTRLTVL.

This rearrangement joins TRBV25-1 to TRBJ2-7, with D possibly matching TRBD2 (5 bases). Germline assignment: CDR1 MGHDK and CDR2 SYGVNS. This CDR3 contains 14 residues. Between the trimmed V and J ends, which lost 6 bases and 4 bases, there was a span of 16 bases. The chain's CDR3 is CASSDNRLLYEQYF. CDR3 nucleotide sequence: TGTGCCAGCAGCGATAACAGACTACTTTACGAGCAGTACTTC.

The chain combines TRBV6-5 with TRBJ1-1, with a possible D match to TRBD1 (6 bases). The germline V and J ends were trimmed by 0 bases and 6 bases, with 14 bases remaining between them. The CDR3 runs to 15 residues. Germline V gene data show CDR1 as MNHEY and CDR2 as SVGAGI. CDR3 residues: CASSYSTRGMSEAFF. The CDR3 DNA follows: TGTGCCAGCAGTTACTCGACCAGGGGAATGTCTGAAGCTTTCTTT.

The rearrangement joins TRBV5-5 to TRBJ2-3; no clear D gene. This CDR3 has 15 residues. From germline, CDR1 is SGHKS and CDR2 YYEKEE (reference sequence). Trimming stripped 5 bases from V and 0 bases from J, with 13 bases between. The CDR3 DNA is TGTGCCAGCAGAGCAACTGAACTGAGCACAGATACGCAGTATTTT. Protein product: CASRATELSTDTQYF.

J is TRBJ2-5 and V is TRBV19; 10 nucleotides align to TRBD1. V was clipped by 6 bases and J by 1 base; unmatched bases: 5. Germline V gene data show CDR1 as LNHDA and CDR2 as SQIVND (reference sequence). CDR3 length: 15 amino acids. The CDR3 DNA is TGTGCCAGTAGCACGGGACAGGGGATCCAAGAGACCCAGTACTTC. It is translated as CASSTGQGIQETQYF.

J is TRBJ1-1 and V is TRBV12-5; D gene ambiguous. CDR1 and CDR2 (germline): LGHNT, FRNRAP. V gave up 4 bases and J gave up 0 bases, with 9 bases separating them. CDR3 length: 14 amino acids. The CDR3 loop is CASGYGFMNTEAFF. The CDR3 bases are TGTGCTAGTGGTTATGGTTTCATGAACACTGAAGCTTTCTTT.

The V and J genes are TRBV20-1 and TRBJ1-1, with D hard to call. Trimming cost V 0 bases and J 10 bases, with 9 bases left between them. Germline V gene lookup returns CDR1 DFQATT and CDR2 SNEGSKA (reference sequence). The CDR3 length is 11 residues. DNA for the CDR3: TGCAGTGCTAGAGAAGACTCTCCAGCTTTCTTT. Translation gives CSAREDSPAFF.

This clone showed up just once. The chain recombines TRBV3-1 (or the pseudogene TRBV3-2) with TRBJ1-1, with D possibly matching TRBD1 (6 bases). V was cut by 0 bases and J by 5 bases, with 13 bases left in between. The CDR3 covers 15 residues. Germline lookup yields CDR1 LGHDT and CDR2 YNNKEL (reference sequence). The CDR3 bases are TGTGCCAGCAGCCAAGATGGCGGGGGCGCGACTGAAGCTTTCTTT. Translating gives CASSQDGGGATEAFF.

The rearrangement links TRBV19 to TRBJ1-6; no reliable D call. Germline V gene sequence: CDR1 LNHDA, CDR2 SQIVND (reference sequence). The CDR3 runs 13 residues. The V gene lost 2 bases and the J gene lost 9 bases, with 8 bases spanning the gap. CDR3 loop: CASSIQDASPLHF. CDR3 in DNA: TGTGCCAGTAGTATACAGGACGCTTCACCCCTCCACTTT. The full variable domain, completed using reference TRBV19 and TRBJ1-6, is DGGITQSPKYLFRKEGQNVTLSCEQNLNHDAMYWYRQDPGQGLRLIYYSQIVNDFQKGDIAEGYSVSREKKESFPLTVTSAQKNPTAFYLCASSIQDASPLHFGNGTRLTVT.

The rearrangement links TRBV5-4 to TRBJ2-1; 12 bases fit TRBD2. Per the germline V gene, CDR1 is SGHNT and CDR2 is YYREEE (reference sequence). The CDR3 spans 17 residues. The trim removed 1 base at V and 2 bases at J, leaving 4 bases unmatched. The CDR3 region is CASSLLGLAGTYNEQFF. CDR3 sequence (DNA): TGTGCCAGCAGCTTGCTTGGACTAGCGGGGACCTACAATGAGCAGTTCTTC.

The gene calls are TRBV15 and TRBJ2-5; the D gene is possibly TRBD2 (7 bases). Trimming removed 0 bases from V and 2 bases from J, with 10 bases in between. The CDR3 loop spans 15 amino acids. The germline gives CDR1 LNHNV, CDR2 YYDKDF (reference sequence). The CDR3 reads CATSRDRGGQETQYF. CDR3 coding DNA: TGTGCCACCAGCAGAGATAGGGGGGGACAAGAGACCCAGTACTTC.

The rearrangement joins TRBV28 to TRBJ2-1, with 12 positions matching TRBD2. CDR1 is MDHEN, CDR2 SYDVKM, per germline. The CDR3 is 15 residues long. V lost 6 bases to trimming and J lost 6 bases; unmatched junction nucleotides: 6. For the CDR3, the DNA is TGTGCCAGCAGGCCGACTAGCGGGAGCATCAATGAGCAGTTCTTC. Its protein is CASRPTSGSINEQFF. Full variable domain (rest looked up from reference TRBV28 and TRBJ2-1): DVKVTQSSRYLVKRTGEKVFLECVQDMDHENMFWYRQDPGLGLRLIYFSYDVKMKEKGDIPEGYSVSREKKERFSLILESASTNQTSMYLCASRPTSGSINEQFFGPGTRLTVL.

The chain uses TRBV2 and TRBJ1-1; 10 bases agree with TRBD1. The CDR3 has 15 residues. The germline gives CDR1 SNHLY, CDR2 FYNNEI. The V and J ends lost 2 bases and 11 bases, in that order; junction bases with no gene match: 11. CDR3 region: CASSELWGTGVVAFF. The CDR3 region has the DNA TGTGCCAGCAGTGAATTGTGGGGGACAGGGGTCGTCGCTTTCTTT.

The chain recombines TRBV11-2 with TRBJ1-4; D uncertain. Germline V CDR1 and CDR2: SGHAT, FQNNGV. The CDR3 covers 14 residues. V was shortened by 5 bases and J by 5 bases, with 12 bases between the two germline ends. The CDR3 nucleotides read TGTGCCAGCAGCCTGGCCCTATTCAATGAAAAACTGTTTTTT. Translating it yields CASSLALFNEKLFF.

Here the CDR3 reads CASSLSQPGTGIYGYTF. As DNA, the CDR3 is TGCGCCAGCAGCTTGTCTCAACCCGGGACAGGAATCTATGGCTACACCTTC. The chain employs TRBV5-1 and TRBJ1-2; TRBD1 aligns across 8 bases. J gave up 4 bases and V 1 base, and 12 bases lay outside the gene matches. CDR1 and CDR2 from the germline V gene are SGHRS and YFSETQ. The length of the CDR3 is 17 residues.

The chain combines TRBV7-3 with TRBJ2-5; 9 bases agree with TRBD2. V was pared by 2 bases and J by 5 bases, with 6 bases of the junction left unmatched. There are 15 residues in the CDR3. Germline V CDR1 and CDR2: SGHTA, FQGTGA. DNA of the CDR3: TGTGCCAGCAGCTTAGCGGGGGGGCCCGGTGAGACCCAGTACTTC. Protein product: CASSLAGGPGETQYF.

This clone was picked up a small number of times. The V gene is TRBV5-1, the J gene TRBJ1-1; 7 bases align to TRBD1. The CDR3 is 16 amino acids. CDR1 and CDR2 (germline): SGHRS, YFSETQ. The V gene end was trimmed by 0 bases and the J gene end by 3 bases; junction bases not matched to a gene: 8. This CDR3 is CASSLEAGGMDTEAFF. In DNA, the CDR3 is TGCGCCAGCAGCTTGGAGGCAGGGGGTATGGACACTGAAGCTTTCTTT. Together with reference TRBV5-1 and TRBJ1-1, the CDR3 gives the full variable domain: KAGVTQTPRYLIKTRGQQVTLSCSPISGHRSVSWYQQTPGQGLQFLFEYFSETQRNKGNFPGRFSGRQFSNSRSEMNVSTLELGDSALYLCASSLEAGGMDTEAFFGQGTRLTVV.

The chain employs TRBV6-4 and TRBJ2-1; 7 positions match TRBD1. This CDR3 contains 15 residues. The V and J ends lost 3 bases and 3 bases, in that order; junction bases with no gene match: 5. CDR1 and CDR2 (germline): MRHNA, SNTAGT. DNA of the CDR3: TGTGCCAGCAGTGAAAAAACAGGGGTCTACAATGAGCAGTTCTTC. Translation gives CASSEKTGVYNEQFF.

The V gene is TRBV5-4, the J gene TRBJ2-1; 8 positions agree with TRBD2. Germline trimming cut 5 bases from V and 2 bases from J; bases unmatched to any gene: 3. CDR3 size: 14 residues. Looked up from germline, CDR1 is SGHNT and CDR2 is YYREEE (reference sequence). CDR3 coding DNA: TGTGCCAGCAGATACGGGGGGGCCTACAATGAGCAGTTCTTC. Amino acids: CASRYGGAYNEQFF.

V is TRBV7-2 and J is TRBJ2-5, with TRBD2 matching 9 bases. CDR1 is SGHTA and CDR2 is FQGNSA in the germline V gene. V dropped 3 bases and J dropped 5; count of bases not matched to a gene: 13. The CDR3 contains 17 residues. The CDR3 loop reads CASSLVVAGARGETQYF. The CDR3 region has the DNA TGTGCCAGCAGCTTGGTTGTAGCGGGGGCAAGGGGGGAGACCCAGTACTTC.